The clone carrying this T cell receptor (beta chain) was seen at least ten times. Antigen: not known. RNA transcripts yielded amplified TCR beta CDR3 regions. The HTBI primer set was used in a first-round RT-PCR of the TCR CDR3. In TCRdb, the multiplex PCR reads were re-called with MiXCR into one record per CDR3 protein. The sample contains about 700,000 distinct CDR3 sequences, 11% to 15% of which appear only once. The V end was cut by 5 bases, the J end by 4 bases, with 16 bases between. Germline V gene data show CDR1 as LGHDT and CDR2 as YNNKEL (reference sequence). CDR3 length equals 15 residues. The source of the sample is a study of T cells in Graves' hyperthyroidism and ophthalmopathy. At the level of the study: Once the initial diagnosis was made, peripheral blood was obtained before any treatment.

General study points: Also found in blood were most expanded thyroid clonotypes above 0.001. Median prediction lead before ophthalmopathy onset was 6.5 months with the model.

The sequenced material came from blood. V and J are TRBV3-1 and TRBJ2-3, with D tentatively TRBD1 (6 bases). This clonotype was sampled from a woman aged 18-29 years with Graves' hyperthyroidism. This CDR3 is CASSNGISGADTQYF. The CDR3 DNA reads TGTGCCAGCAGCAACGGGATCTCAGGGGCAGATACGCAGTATTTT.